This T cell receptor beta chain came from a study of PD-1 blockade in mismatch repair-deficient tumors. Study-level information: Enrolled about 2012-2016, patients had progressing, pretreated mismatch repair-deficient cancers of 12 types.

V lost 2 bases, J lost 7 bases, and 5 bases stayed unmatched. The CDR3 loop spans 14 amino acids. In germline, CDR1 is LNHNV, CDR2 YYDKDF (reference sequence). Produced via immunoSEQ multiplex PCR; TCRdb's table is partial and in-frame only. The data show 13,000 to 15,000 clones, approximately 81% seen once. Details on this clone: The target antigen is unknown.

Time point reported: approximately 10-day in vitro stimulation with candidate neoantigen peptide 4. The sequence was collected from an adult with mismatch repair-deficient cancer. The rearrangement links TRBV15 to TRBJ1-5, with 7 bases identical to TRBD1. The sample in question was cells cultured in vitro, obtained from a patient treated with pembrolizumab. The CDR3 here is CATSRNTGEQPQHF. DNA of the CDR3: TGTGCCACCAGCAGAAACACAGGGGAGCAGCCCCAGCATTTT.